A single TCR beta chain is shown here with its context. Its antigen remains unknown. Mismatch with germline at one junction end may stem from a read error. The data stem from a study of cytomegalovirus exposure and HLA in healthy donors. Turning to the study itself: Most donors, 80% to 90% of approximately 400 genotyped, fell in the Caucasian-associated ancestry cluster.

Findings and caveats of the study: The investigators catalogued 150 to 200 TCR beta chains as cytomegalovirus-associated.

The CDR3 contains 15 residues. Germline V gene data show CDR1 as MGHDK and CDR2 as SYGVNS. The study ran its PCR with 60 Vbeta and 13 Jbeta primers. Methods used by the authors: There were about 88 million unique TCR beta chains by a later count, and approximately 11 million of them were shared. The data were produced by immunoSEQ multiplex PCR, yet TCRdb's version contains in-frame clones alone and is incomplete. D and trimming were read from the DNA, whereas the V and J calls and clone size are those reported in that table. The table shows 180,000 or so clones, with just under 80% occurring only once.

The sequence derives from a woman aged 25 to 39 in good health and CMV-seronegative. Sequencing used PBMCs. The chain uses TRBV25-1 and TRBJ1-6, with TRBD1 as a possible D gene (5 bases). CDR3 DNA: TGTGCCAACAGTGAAGGTTTAGGGGTAAGCTCACCCCTCCACTTT. This sequence encodes CANSEGLGVSSPLHF.